This TCR beta chain is drawn from a study of T cell responses to AZD1222 COVID-19 vaccine. The V segment lost 7 bases and the J segment 3 bases; nucleotides outside the gene matches: 8. The CDR3 has 16 amino acids. The germline V gene has CDR1 WSHSY and CDR2 SAAADI. Profiling relied on immunoSEQ multiplex PCR, and the TCRdb table lists in-frame clones only, not all of them. The sample records 120,000 to 150,000 clones, 88% being singletons. The sequence was obtained from an adult who received the AZD1222 COVID-19 vaccine. This material consisted of peripheral blood, taken 28 days after the second AZD1222 dose. This sequence joins TRBV10-2 and TRBJ2-5, with 13 bases fitting TRBD2. The CDR3 here is CASKPGLAGREETQYF. As DNA, the CDR3 is TGCGCCAGCAAGCCGGGACTAGCGGGAAGAGAAGAGACCCAGTACTTC.